One sample yielded the 14 T cell receptor beta chains listed below, sequenced in a study of T cells expressing NK-cell markers. TCRdb reprocessed the 5' RACE reads, with one entry per CDR3 protein and no DNA. This listing includes about 160,000 distinct CDR3 sequences. The sequencing sample was made of blood T cells: a sorted CD56 or NKG2C T cell subset, CD4+ or CD8+ T cells, or bulk PBMC T cells (not recorded which). Receptor source: a woman between 18 and 70 years old in good health.

This chain uses TRBV6-2 or TRBV6-3 with TRBJ1-2; TCRdb's D call, TRBD1, is unchecked because there is no DNA. Germline V gene data show CDR1 as MNHEY and CDR2 as SVGEGT. CDR3 length: 14 residues. This CDR3 reads CASREGTVNYGYTF.

The chain has TRBV3-1 and TRBJ2-3; lacking DNA, the TRBD1 call made by TCRdb goes unchecked. The germline CDR1 and CDR2 sequences are LGHDT and YNNKEL (reference sequence). This CDR3 spans 17 amino acids. The CDR3 spells CASSQTTGMGVTDTQYF.

The CDR3 sequence: CAISESERRRETQYF. The chain has TRBV10-3 and TRBJ2-5. Germline values: CDR1 ENHRY, CDR2 SYGVKD. The CDR3 consists of 15 residues.

The genes are TRBV29-1 and TRBJ1-1. The CDR3 has 12 amino acids. The V gene's germline CDR1 is SQVTM and CDR2 ANQGSEA. The CDR3 loop reads CSVVSMRTEAFF. Full variable domain (remainder filled in from reference TRBV29-1 and TRBJ1-1): SAVISQKPSRDICQRGTSLTIQCQVDSQVTMMFWYRQQPGQSLTLIATANQGSEATYESGFVIDKFPISRPNLTFSTLTVSNMSPEDSSIYLCSVVSMRTEAFFGQGTRLTVV.

The chain joins TRBV5-1 to TRBJ2-3. From germline, CDR1 is SGHRS and CDR2 YFSETQ. This CDR3 spans 15 amino acids. The CDR3 reads CASTMSGASTDTQYF.

This chain uses TRBV5-1 with TRBJ2-3; TCRdb's D call of TRBD1 is untestable without DNA. Looked up from germline, CDR1 is SGHRS and CDR2 is YFSETQ. The CDR3 extends over 17 amino acids. The CDR3 is CASSPGTVGPGTDTQYF.

The chain links TRBV29-1 to TRBJ2-3; absent DNA, TCRdb's TRBD1 call cannot be checked. The CDR3 extends over 14 amino acids. The germline V gene encodes CDR1 SQVTM and CDR2 ANQGSEA. CDR3 sequence reads: CSVERGFITDTQYF.

The gene calls are TRBV12-3 or TRBV12-4 and TRBJ1-2; absent DNA, TCRdb's TRBD1 call cannot be checked. The CDR3 extends over 15 amino acids. The chain's CDR3 is CASSFGNRGTGGYTF.

The rearrangement uses TRBV5-1 and TRBJ2-3; the D gene TCRdb calls, TRBD2, cannot be checked with no DNA. From germline, CDR1 is SGHRS and CDR2 YFSETQ. The CDR3 is 17 amino acids. The CDR3 reads CASSLEPSGGATDTQYF.

This chain uses TRBV18 with TRBJ2-7. Germline lookup yields CDR1 KGHSH and CDR2 LQKENI. The CDR3 spans 11 residues. The CDR3 is CASSLTSEQYF.

V gene TRBV5-1 combines with J gene TRBJ2-3; lacking DNA, the TRBD2 call made by TCRdb goes unchecked. This CDR3 region has 15 residues. Germline lookup yields CDR1 SGHRS and CDR2 YFSETQ. This CDR3 is CASTQRRGEADTQYF.

The rearrangement joins TRBV20-1 to TRBJ1-4. This CDR3 has 13 amino acids. Germline values: CDR1 DFQATT, CDR2 SNEGSKA (reference sequence). CDR3 loop: CSASRRTNEKLFF.

The chain joins TRBV7-8 to TRBJ2-3. The CDR3 runs 14 residues. Germline CDR1 SGHVS, CDR2 FQNEAQ. CDR3 in amino acids: CASRSYLAGDTQYF.

The chain employs TRBV28 and TRBJ1-2. The CDR3 is made up of 12 amino acids. The V gene's germline CDR1 is MDHEN and CDR2 SYDVKM. The CDR3 region is CASSLFGWGYTF.